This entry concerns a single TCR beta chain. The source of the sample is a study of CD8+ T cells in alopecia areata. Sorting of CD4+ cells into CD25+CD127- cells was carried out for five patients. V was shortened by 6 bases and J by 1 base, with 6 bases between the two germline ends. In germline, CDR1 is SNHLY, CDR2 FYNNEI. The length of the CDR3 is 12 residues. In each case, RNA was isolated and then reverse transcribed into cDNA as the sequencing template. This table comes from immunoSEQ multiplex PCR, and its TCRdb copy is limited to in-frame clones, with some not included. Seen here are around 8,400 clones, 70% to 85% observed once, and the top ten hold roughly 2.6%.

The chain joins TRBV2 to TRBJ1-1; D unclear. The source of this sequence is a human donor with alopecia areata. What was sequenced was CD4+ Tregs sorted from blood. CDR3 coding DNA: TGTGCCAGCAGCCGGGAGAACACTGAAGCTTTCTTT. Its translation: CASSRENTEAFF.